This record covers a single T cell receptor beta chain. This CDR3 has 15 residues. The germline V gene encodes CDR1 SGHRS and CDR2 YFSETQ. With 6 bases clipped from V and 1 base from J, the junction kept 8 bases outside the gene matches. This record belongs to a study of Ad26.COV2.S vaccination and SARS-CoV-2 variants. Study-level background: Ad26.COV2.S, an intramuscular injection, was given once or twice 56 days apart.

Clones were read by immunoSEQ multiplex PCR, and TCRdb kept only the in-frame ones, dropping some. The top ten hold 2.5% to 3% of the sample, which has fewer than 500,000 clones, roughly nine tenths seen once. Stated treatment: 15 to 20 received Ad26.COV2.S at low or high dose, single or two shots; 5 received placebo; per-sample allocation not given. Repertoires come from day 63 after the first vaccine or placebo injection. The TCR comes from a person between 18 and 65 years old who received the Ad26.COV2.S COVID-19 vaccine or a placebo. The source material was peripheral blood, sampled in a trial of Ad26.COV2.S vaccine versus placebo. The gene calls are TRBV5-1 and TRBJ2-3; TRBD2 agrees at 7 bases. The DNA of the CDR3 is TGCGCCAGCACCCCGGTCCTAGCGGGCACAGATACGCAGTATTTT. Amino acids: CASTPVLAGTDTQYF.